This note documents a single T cell receptor beta chain sequence. The clone's antigen remains unknown. One base away there is no much larger clone; base qualities are not given. This sample stems from a study of identical twins (TCRdb year 2016). Study-wide context: To test whether fetal clonotypes persist, this study deep-sequenced TCR alpha and beta repertoires from monozygotic twins, from unrelated adults of various ages, and from cord blood. To rule out contamination, the twin experiments were replicated at different times with different library preparation protocols. What the work shows at the level of the full study, not this receptor alone: Because the same donors could not be followed over many years, conclusions were based on cross-sectional statistical analysis. Abundant cord blood beta clonotypes had fewer insertions, young adult naive repertoires showed a similar but weaker trend, and memory repertoires showed no such trend. A weaker excess of twin sharing was found in beta out-of-frame sequences because the signal-to-noise ratio was lowered by fewer shared sequences. Compared with coincidental sharing between unrelated individuals, out-of-frame TCR alpha sequences shared between twins had an excess of sequences with low generation probability. Zero-insertion analyses could be partly confounded by invariant T cells such as MAIT and iNKT, although diverse VJ usage argued against such confounding for most clonotypes. Out-of-frame TCR alpha sharing in monozygotic twins was systematically underestimated by recombination models, whereas sharing between unrelated individuals was in agreement with the recombination models.

Every donor was a healthy Caucasian. Miltenyi CD45RO+ enrichment and human naive T-cell isolation kits were used to isolate memory (CD45RO+) and naive T cells from PBMC. The method was 5' RACE. Data came from an Illumina HiSeq 2000. A universal primer binding site was added through template switching, and the final cDNA carried a unique molecular identifier so that TCR cDNA molecules could be counted accurately. Specific primers in the conserved constant-segment region were used to synthesize first-strand cDNA for TCR alpha and beta chains. Each cDNA library was double barcoded, with a SMART-Mk sample barcode plus Illumina barcodes, to control for contamination. Two successive PCR steps introduced TruSeq adapter sequences along with Illumina sample barcodes. The Illumina HiSeq platform was used with custom primers to sequence TCR alpha and beta cDNA libraries. Under the source paper's analysis protocol: MiGEC processed the raw reads to extract unique molecular identifiers, while MiXCR was used to determine the CDR3 positions. For each individual, recombination models were inferred using an EM algorithm with the repgenHMM and IGoR tools. The analysis of shared clonotypes was done with the tcR package in R, with sharing normalized by the product of cloneset sizes. Out-of-frame nonproductive sequences were analyzed to study raw recombination free of thymic and clonal selection effects. The public reads were reanalyzed by TCRdb: fastp trimming at Q25, MiXCR alignment, in-frame beta chains only. One record per CDR3 amino acid sequence lists the most common genes and DNA. Clone size and V and J calls follow TCRdb, not the original study. In all, the sample holds about 240,000 distinct CDR3 sequences, and roughly 10% of those were seen once. The biggest ten clones account for approximately 9.1% of the sample.

V is shortened by 0 bases, J by 6 bases, and the region joining them spans 12 bases. Inclusive of the bounding cysteine and phenylalanine, the CDR3 is 15 residues long. CDR3 DNA is the only sequence kept; it has 45 bases, read in frame from the first base. The germline V gene encodes CDR1 MNHNS and CDR2 SASEGT. Recombination connected TRBV6-1 to TRBJ2-1; the D segment may tentatively be TRBD1 or TRBD2, each giving 5 matched bases. Sequenced material: memory T cells sorted from blood. The sample's cell subset or site label, decoded: CD45RO+ enriched T cells. The sequence came from a man aged 45-60 years in good health. The nucleotide sequence reads as follows: TGTGCCAGCAGTGAAGCGTGGGGGATAGGCAATGAGCAGTTCTTC. This translates into CASSEAWGIGNEQFF.